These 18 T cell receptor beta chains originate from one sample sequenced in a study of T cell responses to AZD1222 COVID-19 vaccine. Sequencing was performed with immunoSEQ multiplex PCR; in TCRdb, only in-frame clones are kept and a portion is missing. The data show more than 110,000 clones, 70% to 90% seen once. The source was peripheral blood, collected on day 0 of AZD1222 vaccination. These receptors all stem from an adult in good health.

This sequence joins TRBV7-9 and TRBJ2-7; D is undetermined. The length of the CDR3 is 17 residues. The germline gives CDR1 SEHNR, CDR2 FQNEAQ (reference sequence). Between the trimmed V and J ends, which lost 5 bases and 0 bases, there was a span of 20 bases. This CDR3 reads CASSAPVGRMTSYEQYF. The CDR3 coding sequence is TGTGCCAGCAGCGCCCCCGTAGGCCGTATGACCTCCTACGAGCAGTACTTC.

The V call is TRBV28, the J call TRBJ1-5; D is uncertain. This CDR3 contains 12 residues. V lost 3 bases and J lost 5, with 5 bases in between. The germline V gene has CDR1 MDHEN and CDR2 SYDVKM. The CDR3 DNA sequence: TGTGCCAGCAGTTTGTCTCATCAGCCCCAGCATTTT. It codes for CASSLSHQPQHF.

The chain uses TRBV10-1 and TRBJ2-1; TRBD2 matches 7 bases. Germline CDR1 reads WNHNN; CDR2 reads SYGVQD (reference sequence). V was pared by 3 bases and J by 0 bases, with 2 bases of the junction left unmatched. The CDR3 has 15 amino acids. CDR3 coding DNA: TGCGCCAGCAGTGACTCTAGCGGCTCCTACAATGAGCAGTTCTTC. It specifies CASSDSSGSYNEQFF.

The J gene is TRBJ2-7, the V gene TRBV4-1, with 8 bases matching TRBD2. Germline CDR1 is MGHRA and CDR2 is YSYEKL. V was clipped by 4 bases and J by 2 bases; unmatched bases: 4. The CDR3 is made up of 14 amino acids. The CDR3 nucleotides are TGCGCCAGCAGCCTCGTAGCGGGACCCTACGAGCAGTACTTC. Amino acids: CASSLVAGPYEQYF.

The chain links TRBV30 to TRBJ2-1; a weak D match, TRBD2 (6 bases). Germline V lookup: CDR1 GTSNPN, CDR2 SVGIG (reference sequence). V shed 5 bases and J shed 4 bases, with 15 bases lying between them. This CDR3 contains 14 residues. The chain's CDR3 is CAWGRGSGYNEQFF. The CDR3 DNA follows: TGTGCCTGGGGCCGGGGTAGCGGATACAATGAGCAGTTCTTC.

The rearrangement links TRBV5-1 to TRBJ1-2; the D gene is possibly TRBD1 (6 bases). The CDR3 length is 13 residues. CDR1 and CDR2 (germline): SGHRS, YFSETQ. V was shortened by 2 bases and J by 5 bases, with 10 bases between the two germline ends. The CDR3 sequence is CASSFRGQYGYTF. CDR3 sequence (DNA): TGCGCCAGCAGCTTTCGGGGGCAGTATGGCTACACCTTC.

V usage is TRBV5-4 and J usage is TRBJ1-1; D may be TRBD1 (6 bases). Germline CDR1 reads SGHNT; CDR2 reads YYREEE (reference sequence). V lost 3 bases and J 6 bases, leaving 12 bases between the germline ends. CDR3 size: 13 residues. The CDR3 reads CASSSTGQSEAFF. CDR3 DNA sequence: TGTGCCAGCAGCTCGACAGGTCAATCTGAAGCTTTCTTT.

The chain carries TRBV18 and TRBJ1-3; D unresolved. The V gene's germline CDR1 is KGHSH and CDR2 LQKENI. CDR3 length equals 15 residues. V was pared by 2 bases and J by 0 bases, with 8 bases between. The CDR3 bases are TGTGCCAGCTCACCATTGCGGGACTCTGGAAACACCATATATTTT. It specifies CASSPLRDSGNTIYF.

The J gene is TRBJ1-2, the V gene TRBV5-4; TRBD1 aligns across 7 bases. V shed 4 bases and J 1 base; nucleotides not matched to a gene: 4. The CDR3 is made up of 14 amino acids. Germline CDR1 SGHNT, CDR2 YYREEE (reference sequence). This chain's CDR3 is CASSLGQDNYGYTF. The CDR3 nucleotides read TGTGCCAGCAGCCTCGGACAGGATAACTATGGCTACACCTTC.

This CDR3 reads CASSQDPPGEGEKLFF. The CDR3 DNA is TGCGCCAGCAGCCAAGATCCCCCGGGGGAGGGTGAAAAACTGTTTTTT. This sequence joins TRBV4-3 and TRBJ1-4; maybe TRBD1 (5 bases). Trimming removed 0 bases at V and 7 bases at J, with 15 bases between. CDR3 length: 16 amino acids. The germline V gene has CDR1 LGHNA and CDR2 YSLEER.

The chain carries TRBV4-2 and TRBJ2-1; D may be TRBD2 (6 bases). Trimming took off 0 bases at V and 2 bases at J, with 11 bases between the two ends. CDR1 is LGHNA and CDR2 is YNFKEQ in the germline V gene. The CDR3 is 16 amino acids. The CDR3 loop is CASSQDVGGTYNEQFF. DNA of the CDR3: TGTGCCAGCAGCCAAGATGTCGGGGGAACCTACAATGAGCAGTTCTTC.

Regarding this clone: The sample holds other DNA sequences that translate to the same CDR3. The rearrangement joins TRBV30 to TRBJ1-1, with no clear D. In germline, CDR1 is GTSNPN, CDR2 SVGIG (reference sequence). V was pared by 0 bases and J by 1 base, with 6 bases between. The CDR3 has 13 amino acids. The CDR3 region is CAWSVAENTEAFF. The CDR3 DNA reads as TGTGCCTGGAGTGTAGCGGAGAACACTGAAGCTTTCTTT.

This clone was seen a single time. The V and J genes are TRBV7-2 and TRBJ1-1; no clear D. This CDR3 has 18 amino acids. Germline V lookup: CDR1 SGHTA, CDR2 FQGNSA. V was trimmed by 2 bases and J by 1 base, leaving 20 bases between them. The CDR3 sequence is CASSLRPGSRVPNTEAFF. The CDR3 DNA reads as TGTGCCAGCAGCTTACGTCCGGGGTCTAGAGTCCCGAACACTGAAGCTTTCTTT. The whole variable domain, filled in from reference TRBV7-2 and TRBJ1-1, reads GAGVSQSPSNKVTEKGKDVELRCDPISGHTALYWYRQSLGQGLEFLIYFQGNSAPDKSGLPSDRFSAERTGGSVSTLTIQRTQQEDSAVYLCASSLRPGSRVPNTEAFFGQGTRLTVV.

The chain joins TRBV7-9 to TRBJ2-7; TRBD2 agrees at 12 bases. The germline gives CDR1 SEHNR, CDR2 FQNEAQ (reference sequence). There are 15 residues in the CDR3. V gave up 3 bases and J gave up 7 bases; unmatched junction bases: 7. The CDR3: CASSLASGRAREQYF. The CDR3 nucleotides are TGTGCCAGCAGCTTGGCTAGCGGGAGGGCGAGGGAGCAGTACTTC.

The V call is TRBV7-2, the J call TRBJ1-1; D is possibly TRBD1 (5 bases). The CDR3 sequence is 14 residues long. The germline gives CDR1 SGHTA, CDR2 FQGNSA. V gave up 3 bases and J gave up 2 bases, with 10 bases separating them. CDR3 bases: TGTGCCAGCAGCTTTTGGGGCACCAACACTGAAGCTTTCTTT. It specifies CASSFWGTNTEAFF.

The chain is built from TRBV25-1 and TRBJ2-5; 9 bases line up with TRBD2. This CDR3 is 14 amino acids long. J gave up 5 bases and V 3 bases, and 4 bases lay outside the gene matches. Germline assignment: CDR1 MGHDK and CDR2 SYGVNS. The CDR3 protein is CASSDPSGTETQYF. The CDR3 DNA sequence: TGTGCCAGCAGTGACCCTAGCGGGACGGAGACCCAGTACTTC. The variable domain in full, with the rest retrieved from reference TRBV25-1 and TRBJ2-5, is EADIYQTPRYLVIGTGKKITLECSQTMGHDKMYWYQQDPGMELHLIHYSYGVNSTEKGDLSSESTVSRIRTEHFPLTLESARPSHTSQYLCASSDPSGTETQYFGPGTRLLVL.

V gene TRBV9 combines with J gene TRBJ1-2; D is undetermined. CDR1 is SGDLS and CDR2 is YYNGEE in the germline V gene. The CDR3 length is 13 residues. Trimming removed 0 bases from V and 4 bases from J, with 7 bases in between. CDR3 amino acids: CASSVAEGYGYTF. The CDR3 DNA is TGTGCCAGCAGCGTAGCGGAGGGCTATGGCTACACCTTC.

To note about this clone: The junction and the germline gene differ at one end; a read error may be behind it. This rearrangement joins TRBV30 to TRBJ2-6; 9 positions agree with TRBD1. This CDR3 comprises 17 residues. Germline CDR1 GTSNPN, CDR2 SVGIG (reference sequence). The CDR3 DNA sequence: TGTGCCTGGTTAAGGGACAGGGTCCTCTCTGGGGTCAACGTCCTGACTTTC. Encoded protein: CAWLRDRVLSGVNVLTF.